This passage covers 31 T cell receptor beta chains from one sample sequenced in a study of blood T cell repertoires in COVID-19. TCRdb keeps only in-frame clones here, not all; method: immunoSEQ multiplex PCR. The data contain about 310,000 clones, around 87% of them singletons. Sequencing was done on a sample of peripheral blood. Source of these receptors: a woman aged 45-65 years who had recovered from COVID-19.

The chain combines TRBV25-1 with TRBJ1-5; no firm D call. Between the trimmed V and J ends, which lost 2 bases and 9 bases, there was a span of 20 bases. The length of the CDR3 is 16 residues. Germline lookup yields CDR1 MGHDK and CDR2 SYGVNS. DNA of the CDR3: TGTGCCAGCAGTGAAGATACTCTCCCGCTAATATGGCCCCAGCATTTT. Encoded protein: CASSEDTLPLIWPQHF.

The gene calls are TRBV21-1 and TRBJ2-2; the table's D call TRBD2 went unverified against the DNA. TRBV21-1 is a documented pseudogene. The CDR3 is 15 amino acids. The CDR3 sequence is CASRAGTSNTGELFF. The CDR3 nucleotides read TGTGCCAGCAGGGCCGGGACTAGCAATACCGGGGAGCTGTTTTTT.

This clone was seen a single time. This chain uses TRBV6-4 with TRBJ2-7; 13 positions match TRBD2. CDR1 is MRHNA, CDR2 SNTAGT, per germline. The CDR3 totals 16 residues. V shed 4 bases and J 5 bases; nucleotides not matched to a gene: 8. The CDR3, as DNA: TGTGCCAGCAGTGCAAGAGGGACTAGCGGGATTGACGAGCAGTACTTC. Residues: CASSARGTSGIDEQYF.

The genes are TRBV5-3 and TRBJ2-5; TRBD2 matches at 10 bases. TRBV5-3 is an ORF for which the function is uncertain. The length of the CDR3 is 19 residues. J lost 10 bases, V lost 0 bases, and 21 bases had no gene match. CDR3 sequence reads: CARSLEGRGSGGPSIYQYF. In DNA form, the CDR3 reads TGTGCCAGAAGCTTGGAAGGTCGGGGTAGCGGGGGGCCGTCGATATACCAGTACTTC.

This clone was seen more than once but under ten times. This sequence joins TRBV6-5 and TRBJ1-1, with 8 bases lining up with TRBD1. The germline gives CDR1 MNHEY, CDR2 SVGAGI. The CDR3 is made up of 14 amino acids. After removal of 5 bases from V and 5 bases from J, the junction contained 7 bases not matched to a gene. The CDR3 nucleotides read TGTGCCAGCAGTCGTGGCAGGGGGCGGACTGAAGCTTTCTTT. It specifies CASSRGRGRTEAFF.

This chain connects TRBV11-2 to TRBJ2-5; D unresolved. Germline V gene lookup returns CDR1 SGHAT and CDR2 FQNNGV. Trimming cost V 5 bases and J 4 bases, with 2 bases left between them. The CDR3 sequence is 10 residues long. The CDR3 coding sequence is TGTGCCAGCAGCCGAGAGACCCAGTACTTC. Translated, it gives CASSRETQYF.

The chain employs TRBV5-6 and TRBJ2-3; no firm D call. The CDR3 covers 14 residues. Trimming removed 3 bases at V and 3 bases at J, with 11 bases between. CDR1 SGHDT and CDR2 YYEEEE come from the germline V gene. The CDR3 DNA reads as TGTGCCAGCAGCTGGTGGGCCGGTACAGATACGCAGTATTTT. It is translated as CASSWWAGTDTQYF.

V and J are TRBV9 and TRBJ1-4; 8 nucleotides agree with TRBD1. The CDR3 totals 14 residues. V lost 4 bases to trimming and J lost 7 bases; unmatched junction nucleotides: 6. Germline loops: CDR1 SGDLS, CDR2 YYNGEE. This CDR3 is CASSPRQGFEKLFF. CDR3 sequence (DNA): TGTGCCAGCAGCCCCCGACAGGGGTTTGAAAAACTGTTTTTT.

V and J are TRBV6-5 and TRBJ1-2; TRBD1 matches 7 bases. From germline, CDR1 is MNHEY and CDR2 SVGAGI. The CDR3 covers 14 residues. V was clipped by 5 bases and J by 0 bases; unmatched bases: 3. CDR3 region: CASSTGQANYGYTF. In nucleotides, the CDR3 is TGTGCCAGCAGTACCGGACAGGCTAACTATGGCTACACCTTC.

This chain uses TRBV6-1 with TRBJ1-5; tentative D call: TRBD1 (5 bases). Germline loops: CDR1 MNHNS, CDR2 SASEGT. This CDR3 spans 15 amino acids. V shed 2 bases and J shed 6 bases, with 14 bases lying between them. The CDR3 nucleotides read TGTGCCAGCAGTGAAAAGCGGGGGGAAGGTCAGCCCCAGCATTTT. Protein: CASSEKRGEGQPQHF.

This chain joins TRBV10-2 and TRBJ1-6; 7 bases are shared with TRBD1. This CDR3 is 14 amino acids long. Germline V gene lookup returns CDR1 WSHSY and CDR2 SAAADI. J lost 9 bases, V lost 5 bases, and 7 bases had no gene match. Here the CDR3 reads CASSRTGVSSPLHF. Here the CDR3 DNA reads TGCGCCAGCAGTAGGACAGGCGTCTCTTCACCCCTCCACTTT.

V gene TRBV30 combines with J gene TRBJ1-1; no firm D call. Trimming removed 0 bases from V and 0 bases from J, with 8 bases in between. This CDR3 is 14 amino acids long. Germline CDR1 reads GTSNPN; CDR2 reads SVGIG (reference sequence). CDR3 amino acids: CAWSVTVMNTEAFF. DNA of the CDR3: TGTGCCTGGAGTGTAACAGTAATGAACACTGAAGCTTTCTTT.

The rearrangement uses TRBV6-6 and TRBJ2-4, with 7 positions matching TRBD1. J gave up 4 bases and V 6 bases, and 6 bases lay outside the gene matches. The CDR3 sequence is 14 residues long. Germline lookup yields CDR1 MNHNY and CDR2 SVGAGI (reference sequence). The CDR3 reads CASSTGTEKNIQYF. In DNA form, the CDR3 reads TGTGCCAGCAGCACCGGGACAGAGAAAAACATTCAGTACTTC.

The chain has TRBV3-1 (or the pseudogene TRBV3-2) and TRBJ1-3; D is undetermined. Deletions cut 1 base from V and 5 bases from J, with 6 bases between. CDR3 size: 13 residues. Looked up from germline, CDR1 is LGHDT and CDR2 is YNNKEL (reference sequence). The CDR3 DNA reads TGTGCCAGCAGCCAAGGGGCACGAAACACCATATATTTT. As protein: CASSQGARNTIYF.

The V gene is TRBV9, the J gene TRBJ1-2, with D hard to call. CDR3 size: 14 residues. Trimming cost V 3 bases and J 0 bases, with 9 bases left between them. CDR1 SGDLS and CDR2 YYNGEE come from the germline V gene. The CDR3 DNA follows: TGTGCCAGCAGCGGCCTGATAGCTAACTATGGCTACACCTTC. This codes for CASSGLIANYGYTF.

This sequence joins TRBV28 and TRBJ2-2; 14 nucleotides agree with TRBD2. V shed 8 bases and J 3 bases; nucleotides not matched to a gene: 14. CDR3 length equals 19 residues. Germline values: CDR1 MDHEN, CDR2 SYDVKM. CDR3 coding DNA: TGTGCCAGCGTTCCAATTACGGGACTAGCGGGAGCCCACACCGGGGAGCTGTTTTTT. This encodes CASVPITGLAGAHTGELFF.

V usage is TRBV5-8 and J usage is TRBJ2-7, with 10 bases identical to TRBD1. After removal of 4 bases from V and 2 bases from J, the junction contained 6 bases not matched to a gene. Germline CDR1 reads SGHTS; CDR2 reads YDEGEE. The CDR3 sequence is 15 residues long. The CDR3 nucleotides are TGTGCCAGCAGCCCCGGGACAGGGGTCACCTACGAGCAGTACTTC. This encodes CASSPGTGVTYEQYF.

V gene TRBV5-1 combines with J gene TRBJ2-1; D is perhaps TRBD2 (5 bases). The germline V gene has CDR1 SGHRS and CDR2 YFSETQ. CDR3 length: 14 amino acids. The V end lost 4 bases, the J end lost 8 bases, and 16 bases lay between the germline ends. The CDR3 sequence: CASSLMGAIDEQFF. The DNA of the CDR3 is TGCGCCAGCAGCCTTATGGGAGCTATCGATGAGCAGTTCTTC.

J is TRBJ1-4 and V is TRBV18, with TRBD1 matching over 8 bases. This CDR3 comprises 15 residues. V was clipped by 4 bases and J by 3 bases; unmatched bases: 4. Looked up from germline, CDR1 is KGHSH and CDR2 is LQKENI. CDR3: CASSLMDRANEKLFF. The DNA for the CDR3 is TGTGCCAGCTCACTAATGGACAGGGCTAATGAAAAACTGTTTTTT.

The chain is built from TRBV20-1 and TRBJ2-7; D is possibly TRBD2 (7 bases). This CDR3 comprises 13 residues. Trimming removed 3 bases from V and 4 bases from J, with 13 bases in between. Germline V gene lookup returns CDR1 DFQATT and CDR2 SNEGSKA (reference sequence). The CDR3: CSASRGAPYEQYF. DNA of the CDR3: TGCAGTGCTAGTCGGGGGGCCCCGTACGAGCAGTACTTC.

For the CDR3, the DNA is TGTGCCTGGAGTGTAACGTTGCGCACTGAAGCTTTCTTT. This sequence encodes CAWSVTLRTEAFF. This chain joins TRBV30 and TRBJ1-1; D remains ambiguous. This CDR3 contains 13 residues. Trimming removed 0 bases from V and 4 bases from J, with 9 bases in between. Germline CDR1 GTSNPN, CDR2 SVGIG (reference sequence). Full variable domain (remainder filled in from reference TRBV30 and TRBJ1-1): SQTIHQWPATLVQPVGSPLSLECTVEGTSNPNLYWYRQAAGRGLQLLFYSVGIGQISSEVPQNLSASRPQDRQFILSSKKLLLSDSGFYLCAWSVTLRTEAFFGQGTRLTVV.

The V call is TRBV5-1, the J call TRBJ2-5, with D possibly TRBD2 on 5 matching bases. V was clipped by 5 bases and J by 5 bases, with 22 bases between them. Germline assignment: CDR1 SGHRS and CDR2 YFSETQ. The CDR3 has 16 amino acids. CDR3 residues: CASRTGGSTGKETQYF. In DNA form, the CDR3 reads TGCGCCAGCAGAACGGGCGGAAGCACGGGGAAGGAGACCCAGTACTTC. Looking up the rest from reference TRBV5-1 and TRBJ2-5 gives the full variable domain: KAGVTQTPRYLIKTRGQQVTLSCSPISGHRSVSWYQQTPGQGLQFLFEYFSETQRNKGNFPGRFSGRQFSNSRSEMNVSTLELGDSALYLCASRTGGSTGKETQYFGPGTRLLVL.

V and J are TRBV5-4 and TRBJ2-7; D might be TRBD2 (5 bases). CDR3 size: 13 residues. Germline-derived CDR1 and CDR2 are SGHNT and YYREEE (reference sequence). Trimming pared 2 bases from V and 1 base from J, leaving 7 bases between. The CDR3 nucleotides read TGTGCCAGCAGCTTACGGGGTTCCTACGAGCAGTACTTC. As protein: CASSLRGSYEQYF.

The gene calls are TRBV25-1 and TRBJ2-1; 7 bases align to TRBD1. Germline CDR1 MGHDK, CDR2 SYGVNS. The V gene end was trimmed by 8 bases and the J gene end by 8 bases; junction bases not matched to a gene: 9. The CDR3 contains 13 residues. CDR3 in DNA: TGTGCCAGCTCCAGACAGGGAAGGGATGAGCAGTTCTTC. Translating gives CASSRQGRDEQFF.

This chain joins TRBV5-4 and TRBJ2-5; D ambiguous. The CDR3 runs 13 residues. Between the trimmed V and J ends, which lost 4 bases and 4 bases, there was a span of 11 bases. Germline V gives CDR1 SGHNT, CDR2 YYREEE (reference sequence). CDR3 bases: TGTGCCAGCAGCCAAAGTAACGGAGAGACCCAGTACTTC. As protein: CASSQSNGETQYF.

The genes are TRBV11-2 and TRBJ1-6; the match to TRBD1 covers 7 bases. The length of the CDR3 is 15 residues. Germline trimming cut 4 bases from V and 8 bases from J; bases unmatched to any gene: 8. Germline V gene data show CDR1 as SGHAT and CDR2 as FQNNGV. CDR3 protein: CASSSTGTADSPLHF. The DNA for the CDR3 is TGTGCCAGCAGCTCTACCGGGACAGCGGATTCACCCCTCCACTTT. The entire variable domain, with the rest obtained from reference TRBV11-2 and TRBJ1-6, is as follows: EAGVAQSPRYKIIEKRQSVAFWCNPISGHATLYWYQQILGQGPKLLIQFQNNGVVDDSQLPKDRFSAERLKGVDSTLKIQPAKLEDSAVYLCASSSTGTADSPLHFGNGTRLTVT.

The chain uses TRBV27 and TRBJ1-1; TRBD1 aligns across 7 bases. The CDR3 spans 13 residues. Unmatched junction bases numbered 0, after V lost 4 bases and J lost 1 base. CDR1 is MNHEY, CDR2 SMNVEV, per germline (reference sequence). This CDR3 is CASSWDRNTEAFF. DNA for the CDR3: TGTGCCAGCAGTTGGGACAGGAACACTGAAGCTTTCTTT.

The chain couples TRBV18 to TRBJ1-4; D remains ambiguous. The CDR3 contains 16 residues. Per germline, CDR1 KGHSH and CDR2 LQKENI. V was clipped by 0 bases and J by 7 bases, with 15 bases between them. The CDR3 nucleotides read TGTGCCAGCTCACCACCAACTGGGTCAGGAAGTGAAAAACTGTTTTTT. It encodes CASSPPTGSGSEKLFF.

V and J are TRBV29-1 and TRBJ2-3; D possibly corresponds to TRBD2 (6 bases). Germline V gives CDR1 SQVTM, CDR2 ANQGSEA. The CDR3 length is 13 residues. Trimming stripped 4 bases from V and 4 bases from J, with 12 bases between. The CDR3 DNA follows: TGCAGCGTTGCGTCCAGGGAGGCAGATACGCAGTATTTT. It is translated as CSVASREADTQYF.

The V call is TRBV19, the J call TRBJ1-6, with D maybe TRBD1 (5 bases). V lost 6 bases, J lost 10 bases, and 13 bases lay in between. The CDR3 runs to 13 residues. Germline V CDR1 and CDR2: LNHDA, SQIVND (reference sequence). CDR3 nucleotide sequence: TGTGCCAGTAGAGTAAGGGGCGAATCACCCCTCCACTTT. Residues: CASRVRGESPLHF.

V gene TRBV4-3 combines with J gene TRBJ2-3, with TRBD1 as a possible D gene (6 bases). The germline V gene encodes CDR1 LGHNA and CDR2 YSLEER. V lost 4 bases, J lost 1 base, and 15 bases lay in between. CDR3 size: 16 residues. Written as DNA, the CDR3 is TGCGCCAGCAGCCGAGAAACAGGGATTGGCACAGATACGCAGTATTTT. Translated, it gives CASSRETGIGTDTQYF.